There are many counts of the clone carrying this T cell receptor beta chain. The antigen is undetermined. The data were taken from a study of T-cell memory formation after mild COVID-19. Study as a whole: Largely donor-specific TCR clusters were found. Study-wide results and limits: CD4/CD8 balance held among clones contracting day 15 to 85, and later expanders leaned CD4+. Clonal second-wave expansions that peaked on day 37 had unconfirmed SARS-CoV-2 specificity.

MiXCR, applied by TCRdb to the 5' RACE reads, yields one record per CDR3 protein. Of about 150,000 distinct CDR3 sequences listed, 6% to 7% are singletons. The source of this sequence is an adult woman who had mild COVID-19 (a few samples of this study predate the infection). Cell type and time point are not known. Sequences were obtained from PBMCs or a T cell subset sorted from them (not recorded which).

The CDR3 DNA sequence: TGTGCCAGCAGCTTGGGGGCCAACGTCCTGACTTTC. Protein: CASSLGANVLTF. The chain employs TRBV7-9 and TRBJ2-6; D unresolved. The germline gives CDR1 SEHNR, CDR2 FQNEAQ (reference sequence). This CDR3 has 12 amino acids. Trimming took off 3 bases at V and 4 bases at J, with 1 base between the two ends.